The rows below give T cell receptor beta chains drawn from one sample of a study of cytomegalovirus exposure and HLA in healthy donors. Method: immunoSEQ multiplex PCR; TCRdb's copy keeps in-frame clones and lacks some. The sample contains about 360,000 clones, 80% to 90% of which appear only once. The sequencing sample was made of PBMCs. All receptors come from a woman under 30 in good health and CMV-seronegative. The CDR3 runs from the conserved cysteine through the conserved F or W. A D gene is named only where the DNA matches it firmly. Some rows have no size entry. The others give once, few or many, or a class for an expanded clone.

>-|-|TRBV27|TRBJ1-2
CASSLSIPGGTGYTF
TGTGCCAGCAGTTTATCAATACCGGGAGGTACCGGCTACACCTTC
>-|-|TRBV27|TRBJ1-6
CASSLSGRAPLHF
TGTGCCAGCAGTTTATCGGGGAGGGCACCCCTCCACTTT
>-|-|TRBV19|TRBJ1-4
CASSIQGDPTNEKLFF
TGTGCCAGTAGTATCCAAGGAGATCCAACTAATGAAAAACTGTTTTTT
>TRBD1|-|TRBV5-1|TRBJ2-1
CASSPTGTVKFNEQFF
TGCGCCAGCAGCCCGACCGGGACAGTTAAATTCAATGAGCAGTTCTTC
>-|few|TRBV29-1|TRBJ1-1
CSVDSGGNTEAFF
TGCAGCGTTGACTCGGGGGGGAACACTGAAGCTTTCTTT
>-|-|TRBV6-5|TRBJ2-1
CASSYRGSHRDNEQFF
TGTGCCAGCAGTTACCGCGGCTCCCACCGGGACAATGAGCAGTTCTTC
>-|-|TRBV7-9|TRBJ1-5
CASSLTGPGEPQHF
TGTGCCAGCAGCTTGACAGGACCGGGCGAGCCCCAGCATTTT
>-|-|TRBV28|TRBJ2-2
CASSLTQTGELFF
TGTGCCAGCAGTTTAACACAGACCGGGGAGCTGTTTTTT
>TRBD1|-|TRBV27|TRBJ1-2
CASSPTGIVGYGYTF
TGTGCCAGCAGCCCGACAGGGATTGTTGGATATGGCTACACCTTC
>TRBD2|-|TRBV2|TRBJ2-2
CASRLAVRGTGELFF
TGTGCCAGCAGACTAGCGGTGAGAGGCACCGGGGAGCTGTTTTTT
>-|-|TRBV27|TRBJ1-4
CATKRLENEKLFF
TGTGCCACCAAAAGACTGGAGAATGAAAAACTGTTTTTT
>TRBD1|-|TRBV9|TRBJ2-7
CASSVADRAYEQYF
TGTGCCAGCAGCGTAGCCGACAGGGCCTACGAGCAGTACTTC
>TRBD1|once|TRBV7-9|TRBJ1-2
CASRATGGDGYTF
TGTGCCAGCAGGGCGACAGGGGGAGATGGCTACACCTTC
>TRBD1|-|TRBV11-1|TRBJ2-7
CASSLTTGGSYEQYF
TGTGCCAGCAGCTTAACGACAGGGGGAAGCTACGAGCAGTACTTC
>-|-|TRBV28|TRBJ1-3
CAVWKRGRNTIYF
TGTGCCGTCTGGAAAAGGGGGAGAAACACCATATATTTT
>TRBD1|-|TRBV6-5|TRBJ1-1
CASSYSDRANTEAFF
TGTGCCAGCAGTTACTCGGACAGGGCGAACACTGAAGCTTTCTTT
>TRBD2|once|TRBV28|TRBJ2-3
CASSLEGGRTDTQYF
TGTGCCAGCAGCTTGGAGGGAGGGAGGACAGATACGCAGTATTTT
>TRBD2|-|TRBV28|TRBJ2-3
CASSALKLAGLTDTQYF
TGTGCCAGCTCTGCCCTAAAACTAGCGGGGCTCACAGATACGCAGTATTTT
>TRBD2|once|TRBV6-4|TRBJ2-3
CASSEASGGSDTQYF
TGTGCCAGCAGTGAAGCTAGCGGGGGATCAGATACGCAGTATTTT
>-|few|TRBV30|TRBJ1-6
CAWTTGLNSPLHF
TGTGCCTGGACCACGGGACTAAATTCACCCCTCCACTTT
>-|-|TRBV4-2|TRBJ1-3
CASSQDFSGKLNTIYF
TGTGCCAGCAGCCAAGATTTTTCAGGGAAGTTAAACACCATATATTTT
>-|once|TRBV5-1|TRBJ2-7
CASSPEASYYEQYF
TGCGCCAGCAGCCCAGAGGCTAGCTACTACGAGCAGTACTTC
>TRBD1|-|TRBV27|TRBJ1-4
CASSFRQGARGKLFF
TGTGCCAGCAGTTTTAGGCAGGGGGCGCGTGGAAAACTGTTTTTT
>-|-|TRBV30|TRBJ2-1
CAWGEQFF
TGTGCCTGGGGCGAGCAGTTCTTC
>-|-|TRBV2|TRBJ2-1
CASRRGGTYNEQFF
TGTGCCAGCAGGAGGGGGGGGACCTACAATGAGCAGTTCTTC
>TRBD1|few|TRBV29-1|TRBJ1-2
CSVGDRYYGYTF
TGCAGCGTCGGGGACAGGTACTATGGCTACACCTTC
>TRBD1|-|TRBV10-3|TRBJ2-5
CAISSGQGGETQYF
TGTGCCATCAGTTCAGGACAGGGCGGTGAGACCCAGTACTTC
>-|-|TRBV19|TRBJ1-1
CASNQGMNTEAFF
TGTGCCAGTAACCAGGGCATGAACACTGAAGCTTTCTTT
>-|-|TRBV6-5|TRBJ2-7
CARHFGCNEQYF
TGTGCCAGGCATTTCGGGTGCAACGAGCAGTACTTC
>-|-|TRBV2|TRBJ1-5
CASSGGPGQPQHF
TGTGCCAGCAGCGGAGGACCGGGTCAGCCCCAGCATTTT
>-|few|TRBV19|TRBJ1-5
CASSIQGNNQPQHF
TGTGCCAGTAGTATCCAGGGGAACAATCAGCCCCAGCATTTT
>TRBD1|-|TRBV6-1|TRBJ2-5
CASSDIARGPETQYF
TGTGCCAGCAGTGACATAGCCAGGGGGCCTGAGACCCAGTACTTC
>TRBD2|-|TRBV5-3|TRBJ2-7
CARSSSGTRTYEQYF
TGTGCCAGAAGCTCGTCCGGGACTAGGACCTACGAGCAGTACTTC
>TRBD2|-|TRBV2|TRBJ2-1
CASSEGSLWGTTRGNEQFF
TGTGCCAGCAGTGAGGGGTCTCTCTGGGGGACTACGAGGGGCAATGAGCAGTTCTTC
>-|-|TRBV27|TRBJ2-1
CASSVGQHNEQFF
TGTGCCAGCAGTGTAGGACAGCACAATGAGCAGTTCTTC
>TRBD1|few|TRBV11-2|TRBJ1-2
CASSSWTGGNYGYTF
TGTGCCAGCAGCTCCTGGACAGGGGGGAACTATGGCTACACCTTC
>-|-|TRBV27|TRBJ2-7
CASSLLGAYEQYF
TGTGCCAGCAGTTTATTAGGGGCCTACGAGCAGTACTTC
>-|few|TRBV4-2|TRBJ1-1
CASSQAGGGTEAFF
TGTGCCAGCAGCCAAGCTGGCGGGGGCACTGAAGCTTTCTTT
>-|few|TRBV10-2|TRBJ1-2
CASSESRQINYGYTF
TGCGCCAGCAGTGAGTCGAGGCAGATAAACTATGGCTACACCTTC
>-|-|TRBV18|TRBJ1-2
CASSPPEENYGYTF
TGTGCCAGCTCACCACCGGAGGAGAACTATGGCTACACCTTC
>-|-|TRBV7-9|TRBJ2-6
CASSRGTAGANVLTF
TGTGCCAGCAGTCGGGGGACAGCCGGGGCCAACGTCCTGACTTTC
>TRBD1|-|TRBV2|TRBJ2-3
CASRPRQGSTDTQYF
TGTGCCAGCAGACCCCGACAGGGCAGCACAGATACGCAGTATTTT
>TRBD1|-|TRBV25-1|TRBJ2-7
CASSGGDRWTYEQYF
TGTGCCAGCAGCGGAGGGGACAGGTGGACCTACGAGCAGTACTTC
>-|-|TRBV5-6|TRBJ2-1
CASSSMGTEPVDEQFF
TGTGCCAGCAGCTCGATGGGCACGGAACCGGTCGATGAGCAGTTCTTC
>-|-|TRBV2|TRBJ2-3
CASSLQGKEDTQYF
TGTGCCAGCAGTCTACAGGGTAAGGAGGATACGCAGTATTTT
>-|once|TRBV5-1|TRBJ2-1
CASSPHTSGTLSYNEQFF
TGCGCCAGCAGCCCACACACCTCCGGGACACTCTCCTACAATGAGCAGTTCTTC
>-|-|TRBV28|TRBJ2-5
CASRQTGPQETQYF
TGTGCCAGCAGGCAGACAGGACCACAAGAGACCCAGTACTTC
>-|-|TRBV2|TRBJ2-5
CASIGAFSTTQETQYF
TGTGCCAGCATTGGTGCCTTCTCTACTACACAAGAGACCCAGTACTTC
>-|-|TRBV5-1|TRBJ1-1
CASSLGLTDTEAFF
TGCGCCAGCAGCTTGGGCTTAACGGACACTGAAGCTTTCTTT
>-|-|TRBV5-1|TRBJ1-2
CASSLAIRANYGYTF
TGCGCCAGCAGCTTGGCGATTAGAGCTAACTATGGCTACACCTTC
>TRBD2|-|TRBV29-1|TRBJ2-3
CSVGPRLATDTQYF
TGCAGCGTTGGACCAAGACTAGCCACAGATACGCAGTATTTT
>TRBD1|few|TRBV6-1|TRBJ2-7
CASSDLRQGYEQYF
TGTGCCAGCAGTGACCTCCGACAGGGCTACGAGCAGTACTTC
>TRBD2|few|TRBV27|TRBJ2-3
CASSHEQGRLAKDTQYF
TGTGCCAGCAGTCACGAACAGGGTAGACTAGCGAAGGATACGCAGTATTTT
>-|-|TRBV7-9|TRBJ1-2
CASSFGDSAYGYTF
TGTGCCAGCAGCTTTGGAGACTCCGCCTATGGCTACACCTTC
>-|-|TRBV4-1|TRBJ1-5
CASSQIPREVFSNQPQHF
TGCGCCAGCAGCCAAATACCGCGGGAGGTCTTTAGCAATCAGCCCCAGCATTTT
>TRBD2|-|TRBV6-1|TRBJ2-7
CASSVSGLKTYEQYF
TGTGCCAGCAGTGTTTCGGGACTAAAGACCTACGAGCAGTACTTC
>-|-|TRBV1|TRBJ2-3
CTSSQERDRGSGGWAWPGTDTQYF
TGCACCAGCAGCCAAGAAAGGGACAGGGGATCGGGGGGATGGGCCTGGCCTGGCACAGATACGCAGTATTTT